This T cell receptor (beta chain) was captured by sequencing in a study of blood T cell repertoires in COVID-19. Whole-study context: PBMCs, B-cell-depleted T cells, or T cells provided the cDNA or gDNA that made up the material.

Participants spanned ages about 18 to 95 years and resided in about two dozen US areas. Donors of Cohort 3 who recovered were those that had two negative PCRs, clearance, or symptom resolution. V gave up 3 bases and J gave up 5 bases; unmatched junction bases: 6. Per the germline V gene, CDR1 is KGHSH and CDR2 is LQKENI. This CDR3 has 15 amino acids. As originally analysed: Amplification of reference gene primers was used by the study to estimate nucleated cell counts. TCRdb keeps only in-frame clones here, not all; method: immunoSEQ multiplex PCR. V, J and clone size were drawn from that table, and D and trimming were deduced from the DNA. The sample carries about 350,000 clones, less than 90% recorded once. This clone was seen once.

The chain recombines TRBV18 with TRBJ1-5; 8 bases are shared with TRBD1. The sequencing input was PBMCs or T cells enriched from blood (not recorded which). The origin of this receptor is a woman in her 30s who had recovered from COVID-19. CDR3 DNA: TGTGCCAGCTCACCTTGGACAGGGCTTGATCAGCCCCAGCATTTT. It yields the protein CASSPWTGLDQPQHF.